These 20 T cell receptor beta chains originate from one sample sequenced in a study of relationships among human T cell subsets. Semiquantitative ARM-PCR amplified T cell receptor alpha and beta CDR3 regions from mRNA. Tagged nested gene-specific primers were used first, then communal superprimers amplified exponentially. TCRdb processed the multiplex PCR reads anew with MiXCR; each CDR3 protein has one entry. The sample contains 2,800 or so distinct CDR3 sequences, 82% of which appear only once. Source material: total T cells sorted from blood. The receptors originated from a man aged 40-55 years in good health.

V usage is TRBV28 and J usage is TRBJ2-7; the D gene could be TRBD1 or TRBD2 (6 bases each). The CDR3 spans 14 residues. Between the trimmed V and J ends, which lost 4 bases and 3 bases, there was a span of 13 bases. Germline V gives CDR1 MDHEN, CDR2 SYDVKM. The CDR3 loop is CASSSTGGGYEQYF. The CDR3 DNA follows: TGTGCCAGCAGTTCCACAGGAGGGGGCTACGAGCAGTACTTC.

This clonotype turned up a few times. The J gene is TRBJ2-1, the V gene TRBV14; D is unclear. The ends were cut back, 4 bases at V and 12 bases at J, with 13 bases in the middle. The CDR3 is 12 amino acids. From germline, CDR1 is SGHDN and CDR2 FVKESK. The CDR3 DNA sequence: TGTGCCAGCAGCCCAAAGGGTGTGGTGCAGTTCTTC. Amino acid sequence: CASSPKGVVQFF.

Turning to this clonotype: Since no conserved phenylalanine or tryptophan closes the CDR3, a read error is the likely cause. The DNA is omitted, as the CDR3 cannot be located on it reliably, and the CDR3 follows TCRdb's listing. CDR3 region: CTSSQERA. This chain links TRBV1 with TRBJ1-3. TRBV1 is tagged as a pseudogene. The CDR3 is 8 residues long, ends included.

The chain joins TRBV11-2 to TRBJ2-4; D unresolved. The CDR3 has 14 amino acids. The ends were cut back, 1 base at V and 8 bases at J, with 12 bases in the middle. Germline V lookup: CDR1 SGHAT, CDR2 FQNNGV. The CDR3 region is CASSLGLQWDIQYF. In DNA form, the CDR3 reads TGTGCCAGCAGCTTAGGCTTACAGTGGGACATTCAGTACTTC.

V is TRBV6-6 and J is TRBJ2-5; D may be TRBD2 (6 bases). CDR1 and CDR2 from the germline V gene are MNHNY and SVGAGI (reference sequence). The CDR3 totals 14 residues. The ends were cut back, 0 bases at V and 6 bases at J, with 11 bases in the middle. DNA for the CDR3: TGTGCCAGCAGTTACTCGTGGGGGGTAAAGACCCAGTACTTC. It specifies CASSYSWGVKTQYF.

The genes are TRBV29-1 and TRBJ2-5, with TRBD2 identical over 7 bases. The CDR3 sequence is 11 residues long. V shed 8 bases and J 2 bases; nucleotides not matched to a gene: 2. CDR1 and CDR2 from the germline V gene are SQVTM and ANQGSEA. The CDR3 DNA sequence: TGCAGCTCCGGGGGGCAAGAGACCCAGTACTTC. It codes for CSSGGQETQYF.

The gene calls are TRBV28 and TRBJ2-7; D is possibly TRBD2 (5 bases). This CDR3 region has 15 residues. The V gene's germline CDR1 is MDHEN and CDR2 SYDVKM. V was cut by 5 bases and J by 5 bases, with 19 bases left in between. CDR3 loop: CASSTGERAPDEQYF. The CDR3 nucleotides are TGTGCCAGCAGTACTGGGGAGCGTGCCCCCGACGAGCAGTACTTC.

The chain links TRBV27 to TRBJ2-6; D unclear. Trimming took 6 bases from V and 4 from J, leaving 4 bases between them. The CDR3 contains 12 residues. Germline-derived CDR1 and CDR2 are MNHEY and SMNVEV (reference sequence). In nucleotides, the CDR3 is TGTGCCAGCAGCCGAGGGGCCAACGTCCTGACTTTC. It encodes CASSRGANVLTF.

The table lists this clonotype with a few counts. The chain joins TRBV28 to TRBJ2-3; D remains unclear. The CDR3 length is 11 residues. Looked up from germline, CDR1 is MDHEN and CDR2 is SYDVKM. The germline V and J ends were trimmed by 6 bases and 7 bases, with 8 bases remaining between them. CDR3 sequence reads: CASSPLNTQYF. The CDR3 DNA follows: TGTGCCAGCAGCCCACTAAATACGCAGTATTTT.

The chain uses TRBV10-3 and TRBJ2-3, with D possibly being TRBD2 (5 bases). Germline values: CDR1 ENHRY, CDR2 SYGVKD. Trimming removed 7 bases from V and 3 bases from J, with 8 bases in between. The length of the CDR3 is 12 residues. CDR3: CAINPGTDTQYF. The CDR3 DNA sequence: TGTGCCATCAACCCGGGGACAGATACGCAGTATTTT.

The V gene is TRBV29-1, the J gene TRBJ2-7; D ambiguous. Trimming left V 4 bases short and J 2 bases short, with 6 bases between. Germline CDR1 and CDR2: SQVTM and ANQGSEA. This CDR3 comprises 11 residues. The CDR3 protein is CSVGSAYEQYF. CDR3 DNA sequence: TGCAGCGTTGGATCGGCCTACGAGCAGTACTTC.

The CDR3 DNA follows: TGTGCCAGCAGTTACTCGGGGAGGACCGAGCAGTACTTC. Residues: CASSYSGRTEQYF. The rearrangement uses TRBV6-6 and TRBJ2-7; tentative D call: TRBD2 (6 bases). Germline CDR1 MNHNY, CDR2 SVGAGI (reference sequence). This CDR3 has 13 residues. Trimming removed 0 bases at V and 6 bases at J, with 9 bases between.

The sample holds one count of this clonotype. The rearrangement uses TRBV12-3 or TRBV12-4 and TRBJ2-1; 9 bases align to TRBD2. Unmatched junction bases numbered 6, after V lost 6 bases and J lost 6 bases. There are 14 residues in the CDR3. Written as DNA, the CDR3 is TGTGCCAGCAGCTCCGGGACTAGCCGCAATGAGCAGTTCTTC. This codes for CASSSGTSRNEQFF.

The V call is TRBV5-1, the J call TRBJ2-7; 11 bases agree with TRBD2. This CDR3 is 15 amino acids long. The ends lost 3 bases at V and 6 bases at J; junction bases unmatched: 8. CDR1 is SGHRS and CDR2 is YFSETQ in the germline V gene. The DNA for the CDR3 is TGCGCCAGCAGCTCAGTGACTAGCGGGAAGGGCGAGCAGTACTTC. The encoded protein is CASSSVTSGKGEQYF.

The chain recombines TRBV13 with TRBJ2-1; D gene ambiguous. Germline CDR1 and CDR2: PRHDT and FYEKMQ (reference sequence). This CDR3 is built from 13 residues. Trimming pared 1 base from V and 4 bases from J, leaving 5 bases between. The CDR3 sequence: CASSLDGYNEQFF. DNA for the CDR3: TGTGCCAGCAGCTTAGACGGATACAATGAGCAGTTCTTC.

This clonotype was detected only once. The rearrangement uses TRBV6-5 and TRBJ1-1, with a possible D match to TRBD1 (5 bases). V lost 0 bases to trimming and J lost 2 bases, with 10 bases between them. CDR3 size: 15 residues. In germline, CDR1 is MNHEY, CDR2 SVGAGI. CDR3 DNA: TGTGCCAGCAGTTACTCGGGGCAGGGCAACACTGAAGCTTTCTTT. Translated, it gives CASSYSGQGNTEAFF.

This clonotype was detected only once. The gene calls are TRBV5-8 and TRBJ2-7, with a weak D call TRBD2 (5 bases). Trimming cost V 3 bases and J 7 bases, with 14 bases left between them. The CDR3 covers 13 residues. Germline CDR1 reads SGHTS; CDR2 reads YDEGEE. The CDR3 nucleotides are TGTGCCAGCAGCTCCCTCCGGGATGGAGAGCAGTACTTC. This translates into CASSSLRDGEQYF.

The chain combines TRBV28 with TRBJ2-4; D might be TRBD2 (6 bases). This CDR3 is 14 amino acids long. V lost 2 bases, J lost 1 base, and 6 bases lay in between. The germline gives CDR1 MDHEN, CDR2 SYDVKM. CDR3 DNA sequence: TGTGCCAGCAGTTTAGCGGGGGCCAAAAACATTCAGTACTTC. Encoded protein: CASSLAGAKNIQYF. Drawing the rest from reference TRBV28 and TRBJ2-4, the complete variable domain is DVKVTQSSRYLVKRTGEKVFLECVQDMDHENMFWYRQDPGLGLRLIYFSYDVKMKEKGDIPEGYSVSREKKERFSLILESASTNQTSMYLCASSLAGAKNIQYFGAGTRLSVL.

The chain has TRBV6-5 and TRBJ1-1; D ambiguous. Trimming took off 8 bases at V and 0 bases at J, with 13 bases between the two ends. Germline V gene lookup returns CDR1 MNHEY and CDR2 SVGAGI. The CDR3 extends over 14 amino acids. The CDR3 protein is CASQRRDMNTEAFF. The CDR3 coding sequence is TGTGCCAGCCAACGACGGGATATGAACACTGAAGCTTTCTTT.

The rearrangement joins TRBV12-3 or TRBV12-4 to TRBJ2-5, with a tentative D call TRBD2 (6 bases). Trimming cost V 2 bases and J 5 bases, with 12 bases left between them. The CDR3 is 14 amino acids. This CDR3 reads CASSLLEGMETQYF. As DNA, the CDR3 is TGTGCCAGCAGTTTATTGGAGGGGATGGAGACCCAGTACTTC.